This TCR beta chain was captured by sequencing in a study of T cell responses to AZD1222 COVID-19 vaccine. Overall study results and limits: The study sampled repertoires only after the peak T cell response. Seropositive status at baseline applied to only six AZD1222 recipients.

About this clone itself: What it binds is not known.

Germline lookup yields CDR1 MNHEY and CDR2 SMNVEV (reference sequence). The CDR3 is made up of 15 amino acids. Trimming pared 6 bases from V and 7 bases from J, leaving 16 bases between. Data came from immunoSEQ multiplex PCR; TCRdb stores just in-frame clones and leaves some out. The table records about 77,000 clones, more than 85% of them present only once. The receptor was derived from an adult who received the AZD1222 COVID-19 vaccine. The gene calls are TRBV27 and TRBJ1-6; D might be TRBD1 (5 bases). Here the sequenced sample was peripheral blood, taken 28 days after the second AZD1222 dose. The CDR3 spells CASRPVGGMNSPLHF. The CDR3 DNA is TGTGCCAGCAGGCCGGTCGGGGGAATGAATTCACCCCTCCACTTT.